This T cell receptor beta chain came from a study of blood T cells in healthy people across ages. General study points: It was not known whether donors were CMV positive (a possible confounder of expanded clonotype changes).

As concerns this clonotype: Its target is unknown.

A J-beta primer mix and a sample-barcoded 5' primer were used in a second PCR of about 6 to 12 cycles. Using its own MiXCR run on the 5' RACE reads, TCRdb lists one record per CDR3 protein. The sample includes roughly 800,000 distinct CDR3 sequences, 20% to 30% of them seen just once. The V and J ends lost 6 bases and 1 base respectively, with 12 bases between them. CDR3 size: 14 residues. The germline gives CDR1 SNHLY, CDR2 FYNNEI. The same sample was also studied in work on T cells of mothers and their children.

The chain employs TRBV2 and TRBJ2-5, with D perhaps being TRBD1 or TRBD2 (6 bases each). The sequenced sample consisted of blood. The source is a boy aged 5-17 years in good health. CDR3 DNA: TGTGCCAGCAGCGTACAGGGAGGCCAAGAGACCCAGTACTTC. Its translation is CASSVQGGQETQYF.